These T cell receptor beta chains were read from a single sample in a study of cytomegalovirus exposure and HLA in healthy donors. Only in-frame clones appear in the TCRdb table, and some are missing; sequencing was by immunoSEQ multiplex PCR. The sample lists over 100,000 clones, about 9.5% occurring once. Sequencing was performed on PBMCs. These receptors all stem from a man between 35 and 55 years old in good health and CMV-seropositive. Both conserved end residues are part of each CDR3. The order of the fields is V gene, clone size, CDR3 protein. A row's size may be missing; if present it is once, few, many or a size class.

TRBV27 - CASSFLPGQGYEQYF
TRBV2 few CASSEPPGTGMPRETQYF
TRBV6-4 - CASSRTGGTGYTF
TRBV6-5 few CASSFRGLDTDTQYF
TRBV18 - CASSPLANTGDYGYTF
TRBV9 few CASSAGTSGRGEQYF
TRBV20-1 - CSATGTDTQYF
TRBV10-3 - CAISESTLSTDTQYF
TRBV19 - CASSIEASSGYGYTF
TRBV7-2 few CASGSTVNTGELFF
TRBV13 few CASSLGRGSYEQYF
TRBV29-1 few CSVGGGVLTGELFF
TRBV4-1 few CASSPIDSGHRSGNTIYF
TRBV10-3 many CAISDPGSNQPQHF
TRBV5-4 few CASSSREGEYIQYF
TRBV7-2 few CASSSQGAGEAQYF
TRBV7-2 few CASSLLAPPYEQYF
TRBV4-1 few CASSRNPRDRGFEQYF
TRBV20-1 few CSARTGNEQYF
TRBV7-9 - CASSLGRGSGEKLFF
TRBV18 few CASSLSGTGTDTQYF
TRBV25-1 - CASSVTSGRDADTQYF
TRBV5-4 - CASSPEGPRMADTQYF
TRBV7-3 - CASSQTPGLADYNEQFF
TRBV25-1 - CASRKDGEWVNTEAFF
TRBV7-3 few CASSPGTSGSPFF
TRBV9 - CASSAPPSGPNTGELFF
TRBV7-9 - CASSQGGPGGANQPQHF
TRBV5-1 - CASSFDRANTEAFF
TRBV23-1 - CASIHPRVEGYTF
TRBV18 - CASSRTGGEKLFF
TRBV11-2 - CASSSRVSYEQYF
TRBV6-5 - CASSEDRVVQPQHF
TRBV5-5 few CASSLSRGPNQPQHF
TRBV11-2 - CASSLVAGGPYEQYF
TRBV6-1 - CASSALRDRAATNEKLFF
TRBV5-5 few CASSFFLAESTDTQYF
TRBV11-1 few CASSSTGGGGYGYTF
TRBV2 - CAGTGGRNEKLFF
TRBV30 - CAWSVLAGAHDTQYF
TRBV5-6 - CASSLGAVYGYTF
TRBV27 - CASSALSSYNEQFF
TRBV27 - CASSYTGTVTEAFF
TRBV27 - CASSLFGQHSSYNEQFF